This TCR beta chain comes out of a study of technical replicates of blood from several donors. Produced via immunoSEQ multiplex PCR; TCRdb's table is partial and in-frame only. Of tens of thousands of clones listed, around 86% are singletons. Sequenced input: PBMCs. The sequence came from a human donor in good health. Some clones in this sample may be carry-over from other donors' samples.

The CDR3 bases are TGTGCCGGGGGGAAATGGATCTCCTACGAGCAGTACTTC. It yields the protein CAGGKWISYEQYF. J is TRBJ2-7 and V is TRBV19; D is possibly TRBD2 (6 bases). V was pared by 11 bases and J by 0 bases, with 14 bases between. Germline assignment: CDR1 LNHDA and CDR2 SQIVND (reference sequence). This CDR3 is 13 amino acids long. The complete variable domain, with remaining parts taken from reference TRBV19 and TRBJ2-7, reads DGGITQSPKYLFRKEGQNVTLSCEQNLNHDAMYWYRQDPGQGLRLIYYSQIVNDFQKGDIAEGYSVSREKKESFPLTVTSAQKNPTAFYLCAGGKWISYEQYFGPGTRLTVT.